This is a list of T cell receptor beta chains from one sample in a study of T-cell memory formation after mild COVID-19. TCRdb reprocessed the 5' RACE reads via MiXCR and lists one record per CDR3 protein. The sample carries 400,000 to 550,000 distinct CDR3 sequences, 20% to 30% recorded once. Sequences were obtained from PBMCs or a T cell subset sorted from them (not recorded which). The receptors derive from an adult woman who had mild COVID-19 (a few samples of this study predate the infection). Cell type and time point are not known. Each CDR3 is given with its conserved first and last residue. A D gene is named only where the DNA matches it firmly. Size tells how often a clone was seen (once, few, many) or the class of an expanded clone, and some rows leave it out.

CDR3 length	D gene	V gene	J gene	clone size	CDR3 DNA	CDR3 protein
15	TRBD2	TRBV5-4	TRBJ2-7	NA	TGTGCCAGCAGTCGCCCGGGACTAGCTACGTACGAGCAGTACTTC	CASSRPGLATYEQYF
14	NA	TRBV7-9	TRBJ2-1	NA	TGTGCCAGCAGGCGCGGGGCAGCCGGCAATGAGCAGTTCTTC	CASRRGAAGNEQFF
17	NA	TRBV4-1	TRBJ2-1	many	TGCGCCAGCAGCCCCATTAACCCCTCCGTCGCTGTAAGTGAGCAGTTCTTC	CASSPINPSVAVSEQFF
13	NA	TRBV15	TRBJ1-1	NA	TGTGCCACCAGCAAAATGGTGAACACTGAAGCTTTCTTT	CATSKMVNTEAFF
14	NA	TRBV7-8	TRBJ1-5	NA	TGTGCCAGCAGTTTGTACCAGGGTTATCAGCCCCAGCATTTT	CASSLYQGYQPQHF
14	TRBD1	TRBV29-1	TRBJ2-2	few	TGCAGCGAGGGACAGGGGAATTGTATCGGGGAGCTGTTTTTT	CSEGQGNCIGELFF
13	NA	TRBV30	TRBJ2-1	NA	TGTGCCTGGAGTGTACTACCCGGGGGTGAGCAGTTCTTC	CAWSVLPGGEQFF
14	TRBD1	TRBV2	TRBJ2-1	NA	TGTGCCAGCAAGGGACAGGATATTTACTGGGGGCAGTTCTTC	CASKGQDIYWGQFF
17	TRBD2	TRBV4-1	TRBJ2-1	NA	TGCGCCAGCAGCCGATTGGTAGCGGGGGGCCCCTACAATGAGCAGTTCTTC	CASSRLVAGGPYNEQFF
16	TRBD1	TRBV5-1	TRBJ2-2	NA	TGCGCCAGCAGCTTTCCGGGACAGGGGGTGACCGGGGAGCTGTTTTTT	CASSFPGQGVTGELFF
15	NA	TRBV12-3/TRBV12-4	TRBJ2-3	few	TGTGCCAGCAGTTTCCGGGGGAGAGGCACAGATACGCAGTATTTT	CASSFRGRGTDTQYF
13	NA	TRBV7-9	TRBJ1-2	once	TGTGCCAGCAGCCTGTTTATCGGGGATGGCTACACCTTC	CASSLFIGDGYTF
14	NA	TRBV4-2	TRBJ1-1	NA	TGTGCCAGCAGCCAAGAGCTCCGCCGGGTTGAAGCTTTCTTT	CASSQELRRVEAFF
20	TRBD1	TRBV10-3	TRBJ2-1	NA	TGTGCCATCAGTGCGAACCCGGGACAGGGTCCCAAGGGGCATTACAATGAGCAGTTCTTC	CAISANPGQGPKGHYNEQFF
16	NA	TRBV20-1	TRBJ2-1	NA	TGCAGTGCTAGAACCCTTGTGACAGACACCTACAATGAGCAGTTCTTC	CSARTLVTDTYNEQFF
15	TRBD2	TRBV6-1	TRBJ2-4	few	TGTGCCAGCAGTGACCTAGCGGGGGGGCCGGACATTCAGTACTTC	CASSDLAGGPDIQYF
17	TRBD1	TRBV5-1	TRBJ2-7	NA	TGCGCCAGCAGAAACAATCCACGGGGACAGGGAGCTTACGAGCAGTACTTC	CASRNNPRGQGAYEQYF
14	NA	TRBV14	TRBJ2-7	NA	TGTGCCAGCAGCCAAGGGTTGAGGTTAACAGAGCAGTACTTC	CASSQGLRLTEQYF
19	NA	TRBV7-9	TRBJ1-2	NA	TGTGCCAGGAGCTTAGTTTCTCCGCGAGACGGCGGAATCCATCATGGCTACACCTTC	CARSLVSPRDGGIHHGYTF
12	NA	TRBV4-1	TRBJ2-5	NA	TGCGCCAGCAGCCAACCCCGGGAGACCCAGTACTTC	CASSQPRETQYF
15	NA	TRBV9	TRBJ2-1	NA	TGTGCCAGCAGCGCGCCGGACTGGCGTGAAAATGAGCAGTTCTTC	CASSAPDWRENEQFF
14	NA	TRBV30	TRBJ2-7	once	TGTGCCTGGAGTCAGGACACAAGAGCCTACGAGCAGTACTTC	CAWSQDTRAYEQYF
15	NA	TRBV5-1	TRBJ2-1	NA	TGCGCCAGCAGCTTCAAAACAGGTGAATACAATGAGCAGTTCTTC	CASSFKTGEYNEQFF
15	NA	TRBV7-9	TRBJ1-4	NA	TGTGCCAGCAGCCCCTATGGGCAGGGAGAGGCGAAACTGTTTTTT	CASSPYGQGEAKLFF
16	NA	TRBV9	TRBJ2-2	few	TGTGCCAGCAGCGTAGAAGGTAGCGGGAACACCGGGGAGCTGTTTTTT	CASSVEGSGNTGELFF
14	NA	TRBV6-5	TRBJ1-1	few	TGTGCCAGCACTGCACAGGGCCTGAACACTGAAGCTTTCTTT	CASTAQGLNTEAFF
13	NA	TRBV5-4	TRBJ2-1	NA	TGTGCCAGCAGCTTGGTGGCGGAGGGTGAGCAGTTCTTC	CASSLVAEGEQFF
13	NA	TRBV12-3/TRBV12-4	TRBJ2-7	few	TGTGCCAGCAGTTTTCCCCCCTCCTACGAGCAGTACTTC	CASSFPPSYEQYF
14	NA	TRBV12-3/TRBV12-4	TRBJ2-5	few	TGTGCCAGCAGTCCGGGACGGGCCCAAGAGACCCAGTACTTC	CASSPGRAQETQYF
15	NA	TRBV13	TRBJ2-6	NA	TGTGCCAGCAGCTTTCGTTCTTCTGGGGCCAACGTCCTGACTTTC	CASSFRSSGANVLTF